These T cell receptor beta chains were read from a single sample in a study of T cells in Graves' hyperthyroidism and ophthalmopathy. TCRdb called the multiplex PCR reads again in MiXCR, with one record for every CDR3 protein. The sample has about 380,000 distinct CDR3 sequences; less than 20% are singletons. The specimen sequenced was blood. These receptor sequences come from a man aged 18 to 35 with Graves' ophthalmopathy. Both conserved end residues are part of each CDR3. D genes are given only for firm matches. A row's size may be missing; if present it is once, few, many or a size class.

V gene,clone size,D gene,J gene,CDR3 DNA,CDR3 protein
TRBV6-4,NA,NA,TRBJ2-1,TGTGCCAGCGCGGACGGGGTGGGACGGGACAATGAGCAGTTCTTC,CASADGVGRDNEQFF
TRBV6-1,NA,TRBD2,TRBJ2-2,TGTGCCAGCACCTCGCTCCCGGAGCTAGCGGGGAACACCGGGGAGCTGTTTTTT,CASTSLPELAGNTGELFF
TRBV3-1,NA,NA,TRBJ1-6,TGTGCCAGCAGCCAACCCTCGACCGGGCTTAATTCACCCCTCCACTTT,CASSQPSTGLNSPLHF
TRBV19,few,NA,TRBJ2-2,TGTGCCAGTATTGGGCAGAACACCGGGGAGCTGTTTTTT,CASIGQNTGELFF
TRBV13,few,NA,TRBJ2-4,TGTGCCAGCAGCCTAACCCCGATCAAAAACATTCAGTACTTC,CASSLTPIKNIQYF
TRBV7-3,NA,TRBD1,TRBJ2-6,TGTGCCAGCAGCCAGGGACAGGGGTTCGTCCTGACTTTC,CASSQGQGFVLTF
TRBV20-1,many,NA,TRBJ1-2,TGCAGTGCTGGTCAGGGGTATGGCTACACCTTC,CSAGQGYGYTF
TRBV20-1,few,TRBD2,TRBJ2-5,TGCAGTGCTAGAGTTTCGGGACTAGCGTACCAAGAGACCCAGTACTTC,CSARVSGLAYQETQYF
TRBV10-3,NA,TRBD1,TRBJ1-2,TGTGCCGGCCACCGGGACAGGGCGGACGGCTACACCTTC,CAGHRDRADGYTF
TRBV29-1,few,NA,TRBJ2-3,TGCAGCGTTGAAACCCTTGGATTAGCAGATACGCAGTATTTT,CSVETLGLADTQYF
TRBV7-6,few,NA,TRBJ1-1,TGTGCCAGCAGCTTTTACGTCGGCAGGGACACTGAAGCTTTCTTT,CASSFYVGRDTEAFF
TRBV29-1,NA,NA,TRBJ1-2,TGCAGCGTGGAGGGTGAGCACTATGGCTACACCTTC,CSVEGEHYGYTF
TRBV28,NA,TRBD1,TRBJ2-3,TGTGCCAGCAGTCAGTTGGGGACAGGGGTGCCAGATACGCAGTATTTT,CASSQLGTGVPDTQYF
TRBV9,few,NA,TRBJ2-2,TGTGCCAGCAGCGTAGGACTAAACACCGGGGAGCTGTTTTTT,CASSVGLNTGELFF
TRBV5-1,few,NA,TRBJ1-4,TGCGCCAGCAGCTTGGCCGGCGCTACCTCGAAACTGTTTTTT,CASSLAGATSKLFF
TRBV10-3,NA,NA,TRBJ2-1,TGTACCATCAGTGTAGGCCAGGGTAAGGATGAGCAGTTCTTC,CTISVGQGKDEQFF
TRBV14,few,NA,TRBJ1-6,TGTGCCAGCAGCCAAGAAGTCGAGAATTCACCCCTCCACTTT,CASSQEVENSPLHF
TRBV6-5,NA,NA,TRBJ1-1,TGTGCCAGCAGTTACCCGGGGTTTACTGAAGCTTTCTTT,CASSYPGFTEAFF
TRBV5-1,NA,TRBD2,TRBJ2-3,TGCGCCAGCAGCCACACTAGCGGGGGGCCCGGGCTTCCAGATACGCAGTATTTT,CASSHTSGGPGLPDTQYF
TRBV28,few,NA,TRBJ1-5,TGTGCCAGCAGTCCGGGACTCCTTGAGGGTCAGCCCCAGCATTTT,CASSPGLLEGQPQHF
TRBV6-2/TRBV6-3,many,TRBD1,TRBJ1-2,TGTGCCAGCGGCCAGTCGGGGACAGCTCGCTGGGGCTACACCTTC,CASGQSGTARWGYTF
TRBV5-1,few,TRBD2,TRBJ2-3,TGCGCCAGCAGCTTCTCAGTTAGCGGGGCATCTCGGGATACGCAGTATTTT,CASSFSVSGASRDTQYF
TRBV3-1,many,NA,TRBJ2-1,TGTGCCAGCAGCCACCCAGAAGGACTTGGGAATGAGCAGTTCTTC,CASSHPEGLGNEQFF
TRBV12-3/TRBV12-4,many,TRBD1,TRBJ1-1,TGTGCCAGCAGTAGGAGGACAGGGTTAACAGCTTTCTTT,CASSRRTGLTAFF
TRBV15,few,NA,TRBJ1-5,TGTGCCACCAGCAGAGATGGCGGGGGTGGCAATCAGCCCCAGCATTTT,CATSRDGGGGNQPQHF
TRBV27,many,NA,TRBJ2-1,TGTGCCAGCAGTTCCGTTGGATATGAGCAGTTCTTC,CASSSVGYEQFF
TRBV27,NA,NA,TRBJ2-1,TGTGCCAGCAGACGAGCCTACAATGAGCAGTTCTTC,CASRRAYNEQFF
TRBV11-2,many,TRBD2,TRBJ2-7,TGTGCCAGCAGCTCTGGGGGCGGGGGGTATTCCTACGAGCAGTACTTC,CASSSGGGGYSYEQYF
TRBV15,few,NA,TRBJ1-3,TGTGCCACCAGCAGAGGAGGGGGTTTTGGAAACACCATATATTTT,CATSRGGGFGNTIYF
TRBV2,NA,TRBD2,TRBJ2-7,TGTGCCAGCAGCGCCCCTACTAGCGGGGGACCCTACGAGCAGTACTTC,CASSAPTSGGPYEQYF
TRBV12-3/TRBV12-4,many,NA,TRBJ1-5,TGTGCCAGCAGTGGGGGCCTTAGCAATCAGCCCCAGCATTTT,CASSGGLSNQPQHF
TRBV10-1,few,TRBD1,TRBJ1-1,TGCGCCAGCAGTGCTCGGACAGGGGGCGATGCGAACACTGAAGCTTTCTTT,CASSARTGGDANTEAFF
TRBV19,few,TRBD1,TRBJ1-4,TGTGCCAGTAGGATACAGGGGGCGACAGAAAAACTGTTTTTT,CASRIQGATEKLFF
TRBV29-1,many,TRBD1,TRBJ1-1,TGCAGCGTGACAGGGGGGAGCACTGAAGCTTTCTTT,CSVTGGSTEAFF
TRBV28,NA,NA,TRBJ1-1,TGTGCCAGCAGTTTACGACAGGTCACCTCTGAAGCTTTCTTT,CASSLRQVTSEAFF
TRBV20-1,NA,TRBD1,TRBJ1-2,TGCAGTGCTGGGGGACAGGACTTAGCTAACTATGGCTACACCTTC,CSAGGQDLANYGYTF
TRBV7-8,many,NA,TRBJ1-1,TGTGCCAGCACAATCGACACTGAAGCTTTCTTT,CASTIDTEAFF
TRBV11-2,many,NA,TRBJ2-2,TGTGCCAGCAGCTTAGGAGGGGCGAACACCGGGGAGCTGTTTTTT,CASSLGGANTGELFF
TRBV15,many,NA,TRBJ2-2,TGTGCCACCAGCATAGGACAGGGAGGGGGAAATCGTGCCGGGGAGCTGTTTTTT,CATSIGQGGGNRAGELFF